This TCR beta chain was identified in a study of cytomegalovirus exposure and HLA in healthy donors. Study observations and caveats: Reported performance of the classifier showed diagnosis of cytomegalovirus status with high specificity and sensitivity.

Trimming removed 4 bases from V and 3 bases from J; junction bases left unmatched: 11. The CDR3 runs to 16 residues. CDR1 is SGHRS, CDR2 YFSETQ, per germline. To note about this clone: Its antigen remains unknown.

Donors were nominally healthy when sampled, though unrecorded immune exposures were likely. PCR used 60 Vbeta primers and 13 Jbeta primers. Here immunoSEQ multiplex PCR was the method, and the copy in TCRdb shows in-frame clones only, minus some. The table shows under 300,000 clones, with roughly two thirds occurring only once. The source material was PBMCs. This receptor was obtained from a female donor in good health and CMV-seronegative. The rearrangement links TRBV5-1 to TRBJ2-7; 9 bases align to TRBD2. The DNA for the CDR3 is TGCGCCAGCAGCCCGGACCGACTAGCGGAGGGCTACGAGCAGTACTTC. It is translated as CASSPDRLAEGYEQYF.